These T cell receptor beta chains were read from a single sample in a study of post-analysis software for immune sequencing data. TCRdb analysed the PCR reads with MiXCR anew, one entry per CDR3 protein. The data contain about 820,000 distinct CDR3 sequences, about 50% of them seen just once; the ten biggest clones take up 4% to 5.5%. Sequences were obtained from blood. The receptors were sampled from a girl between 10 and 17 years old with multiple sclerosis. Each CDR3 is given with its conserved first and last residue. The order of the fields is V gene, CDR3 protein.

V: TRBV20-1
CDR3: CSAKGGAGEETQYF

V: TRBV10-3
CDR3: CAISELGGTEAFF

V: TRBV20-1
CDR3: CSGTASSYEQYF

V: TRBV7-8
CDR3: CASSLVVRDGYTF

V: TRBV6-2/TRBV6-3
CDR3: CASSRNSLLDQPQHF

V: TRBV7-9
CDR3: CASSGTGVRETQYF

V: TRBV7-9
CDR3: CASSYREAKTQYF

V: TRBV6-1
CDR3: CASRILAGGGNEQYF

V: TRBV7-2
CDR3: CASSFRNNQPQHF

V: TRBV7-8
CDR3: CASSPRQGSVTRETQYF

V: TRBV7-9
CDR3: CASSTTYGTSSYEQYF

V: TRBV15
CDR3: CATSRAQGAADTQYF

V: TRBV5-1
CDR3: CASSLSRSRGYGYTF

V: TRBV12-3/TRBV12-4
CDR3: CASSTRGGRKGLNEQFF

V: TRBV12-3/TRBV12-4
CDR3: CASSFIDRSTEAFF

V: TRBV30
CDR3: CAWSVLKGSEQYF

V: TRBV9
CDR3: CASSLRTSGTLYEQYF

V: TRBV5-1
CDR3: CASKQGAGETQYF

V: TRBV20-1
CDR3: CSARAQGYNEQFF

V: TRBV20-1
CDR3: CSARDSGVDRGLSTEAFF

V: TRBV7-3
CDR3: CASSVDRGQPQHF

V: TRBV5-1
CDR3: CASRSIGGNTEAFF

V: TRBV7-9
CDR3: CARGICEQYF

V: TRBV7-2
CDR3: CASSLAGRATASYEQYF

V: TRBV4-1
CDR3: CASSQARDFDTQYF

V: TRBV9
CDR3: CASSPKSGTGGGSPLHF

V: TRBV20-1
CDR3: CSARDHGGEQYF